This T cell receptor (beta chain) was recorded in a study of T cell repertoires in cytomegalovirus infection. MiXCR, run by TCRdb on the reads, gives a single entry per CDR3 protein. The top ten hold 2.5% to 3% of the sample, which has approximately 700,000 distinct CDR3 sequences, 35% seen once. Study findings and constraints: There were HLA-C-restricted CMV-specific TCR beta clonotypes dominating the ex vivo response.

This clonotype showed up just a few times. Its antigen is unidentified. The V gene lost 4 bases and the J gene lost 5 bases, with 20 bases spanning the gap. This CDR3 has 16 residues. The chain links TRBV12-3 or TRBV12-4 to TRBJ2-5, with D perhaps matching TRBD2 (7 bases). This TCR came from a human donor in good health (CMV status not recorded). Some clones in this sample may be carry-over from other donors' samples. Sequencing used PBMCs. Here the CDR3 reads CASSSLVGGHFETQYF. CDR3 bases: TGTGCCAGCAGTTCCCTGGTGGGGGGGCATTTTGAGACCCAGTACTTC.